The 5 T cell receptor beta chains below all came from one sample that was sequenced in a study of cytomegalovirus exposure and HLA in healthy donors. Researchers ran the PCR with 60 Vbeta and 13 Jbeta primers. The table came from immunoSEQ multiplex PCR; TCRdb's copy has only in-frame clones and leaves some out. The data contain over 150,000 clones, about three quarters of them singletons. What was sequenced was PBMCs. The source is a woman aged 40 to 50 in good health and CMV-seropositive.

The rearrangement links TRBV2 to TRBJ2-5; maybe TRBD1 (6 bases). CDR1 SNHLY and CDR2 FYNNEI come from the germline V gene. V gave up 4 bases and J gave up 1 base, with 22 bases separating them. This CDR3 contains 18 residues. The CDR3 DNA follows: TGTGCCAGCAGTGCAGAGGATGGACAGTTCCATACCCAAGAGACCCAGTACTTC. It translates to CASSAEDGQFHTQETQYF.

This chain connects TRBV29-1 to TRBJ2-7; 11 bases align to TRBD2. The V gene end was trimmed by 3 bases and the J gene end by 6 bases; junction bases not matched to a gene: 7. The CDR3 is 14 amino acids. CDR1 and CDR2 from the germline V gene are SQVTM and ANQGSEA. The CDR3 sequence is CSVDRASGRCEQYF. For the CDR3, the DNA is TGCAGCGTTGATCGCGCTAGCGGGAGGTGCGAGCAGTACTTC.

This clone was seen a handful of times. One end of the junction varies from germline; a read error may be responsible. The rearrangement joins TRBV5-6 to TRBJ1-1; no clear D. Germline-derived CDR1 and CDR2 are SGHDT and YYEEEE. The CDR3 totals 11 residues. The CDR3 sequence: CASSLEGGSSF. CDR3 bases: TGTGCCAGCAGCTTGGAGGGAGGGTCTTCCTTT. Full variable domain (missing parts from reference TRBV5-6 and TRBJ1-1): DAGVTQSPTHLIKTRGQQVTLRCSPKSGHDTVSWYQQALGQGPQFIFQYYEEEERQRGNFPDRFSGHQFPNYSSELNVNALLLGDSALYLCASSLEGGSSFGQGTRLTVV.

V and J are TRBV4-3 and TRBJ1-1; TRBD1 matches 8 bases. The junction had 16 bases not matched to a gene; V was cut back by 4 bases and J by 12 bases. CDR1 is LGHNA and CDR2 is YSLEER in the germline V gene. The length of the CDR3 is 15 residues. CDR3 in DNA: TGCGCCAGCAGCCCTGGAACAGGGGGTAATTTTGAGTCTTTCTTT. Translated, it gives CASSPGTGGNFESFF.

The rearrangement uses TRBV18 and TRBJ2-3; the match to TRBD2 covers 10 bases. The CDR3 totals 15 residues. CDR1 is KGHSH, CDR2 LQKENI, per germline. The junction had 5 bases not matched to a gene; V was cut back by 2 bases and J by 6 bases. CDR3 loop: CASSPTSGVGDTQYF. CDR3 in DNA: TGTGCCAGCTCACCAACTAGCGGGGTAGGGGATACGCAGTATTTT.